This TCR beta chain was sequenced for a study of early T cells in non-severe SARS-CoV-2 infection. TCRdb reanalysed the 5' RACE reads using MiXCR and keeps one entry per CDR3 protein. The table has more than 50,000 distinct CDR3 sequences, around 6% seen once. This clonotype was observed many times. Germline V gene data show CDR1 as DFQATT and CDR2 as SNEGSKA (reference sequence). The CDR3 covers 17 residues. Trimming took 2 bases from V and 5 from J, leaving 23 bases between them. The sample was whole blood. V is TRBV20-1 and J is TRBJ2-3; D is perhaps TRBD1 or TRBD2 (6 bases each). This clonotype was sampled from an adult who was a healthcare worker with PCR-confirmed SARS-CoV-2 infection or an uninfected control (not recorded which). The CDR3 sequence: CSARPPQGRPPLDTQYF. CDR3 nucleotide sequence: TGCAGTGCTAGACCTCCTCAGGGGAGGCCCCCTCTAGATACGCAGTATTTT.